The clone carrying this T cell receptor (beta chain) was counted a few times. What it binds is not known. V lost 2 bases and J 4 bases, leaving 9 bases between the germline ends. Germline V gene lookup returns CDR1 SQVTM and CDR2 ANQGSEA. The CDR3 has 13 residues. Amplification of TCR beta CDR3 regions used RNA as the template. TCR CDR3 underwent first-round RT-PCR with the HTBI primer set. TCRdb independently ran MiXCR on the multiplex PCR reads; one entry per CDR3 protein. The sample has under 550,000 distinct CDR3 sequences, approximately 13% seen once; the top ten hold about 4.9%. The data derive from a study of T cells in Graves' hyperthyroidism and ophthalmopathy. Findings and caveats of the study: Most thyroid clonotypes that were expanded above 0.001 also turned up in blood.

Among the patients, aged 18 to 65, hyperthyroidism was newly diagnosed and had lasted under 2 months. The V call is TRBV29-1, the J call TRBJ2-1, with D possibly matching TRBD2 (6 bases). The sequencing sample was made of blood. The TCR originated in a young woman with Graves' hyperthyroidism. Here the CDR3 reads CSVERRVYNEQFF. In nucleotides, the CDR3 is TGCAGCGTTGAACGGAGGGTATACAATGAGCAGTTCTTC.